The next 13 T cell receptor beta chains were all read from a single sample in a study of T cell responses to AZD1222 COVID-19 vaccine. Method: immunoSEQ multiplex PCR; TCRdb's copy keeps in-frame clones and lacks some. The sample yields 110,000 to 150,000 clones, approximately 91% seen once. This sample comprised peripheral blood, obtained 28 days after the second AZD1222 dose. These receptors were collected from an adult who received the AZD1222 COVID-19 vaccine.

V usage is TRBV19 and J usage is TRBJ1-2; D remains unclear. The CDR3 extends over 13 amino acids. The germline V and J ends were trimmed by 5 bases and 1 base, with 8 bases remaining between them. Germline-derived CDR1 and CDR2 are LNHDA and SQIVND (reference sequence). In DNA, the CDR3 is TGTGCCAGTAGTTCAGCTGTTAACTATGGCTACACCTTC. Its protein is CASSSAVNYGYTF.

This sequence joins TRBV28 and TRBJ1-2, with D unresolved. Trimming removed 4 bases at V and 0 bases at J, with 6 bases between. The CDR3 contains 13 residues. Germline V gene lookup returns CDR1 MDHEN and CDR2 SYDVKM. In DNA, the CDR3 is TGTGCCAGCAGTTACGACGCTAACTATGGCTACACCTTC. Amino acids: CASSYDANYGYTF.

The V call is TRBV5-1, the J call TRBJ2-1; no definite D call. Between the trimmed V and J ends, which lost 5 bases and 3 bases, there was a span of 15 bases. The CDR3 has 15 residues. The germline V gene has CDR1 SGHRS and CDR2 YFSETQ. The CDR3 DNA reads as TGCGCCAGCAGATCCCTCGGGCTAGACTACAATGAGCAGTTCTTC. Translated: CASRSLGLDYNEQFF.

CDR3 amino acids: CASSSLGALENIQYF. For the CDR3, the DNA is TGCGCCAGCAGCTCCCTCGGGGCGCTGGAAAACATTCAGTACTTC. The rearrangement links TRBV4-1 to TRBJ2-4, with D possibly called TRBD1 or TRBD2 (5 bases each). CDR3 size: 15 residues. Trimming took off 5 bases at V and 5 bases at J, with 16 bases between the two ends. Germline-derived CDR1 and CDR2 are MGHRA and YSYEKL.

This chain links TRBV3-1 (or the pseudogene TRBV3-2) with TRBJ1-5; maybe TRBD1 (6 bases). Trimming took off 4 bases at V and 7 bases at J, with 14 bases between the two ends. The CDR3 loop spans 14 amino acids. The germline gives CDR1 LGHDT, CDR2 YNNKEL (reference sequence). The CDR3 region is CASSRSGDLQPQHF. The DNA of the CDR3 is TGTGCCAGCAGCCGTTCAGGGGATTTGCAGCCCCAGCATTTT.

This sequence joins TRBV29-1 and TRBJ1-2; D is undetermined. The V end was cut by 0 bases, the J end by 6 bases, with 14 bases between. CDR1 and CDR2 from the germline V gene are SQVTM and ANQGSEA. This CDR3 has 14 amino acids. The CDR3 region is CSVEDLWGTDGYTF. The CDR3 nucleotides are TGCAGCGTTGAAGATCTTTGGGGAACCGATGGCTACACCTTC. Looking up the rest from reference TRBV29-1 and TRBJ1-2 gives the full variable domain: SAVISQKPSRDICQRGTSLTIQCQVDSQVTMMFWYRQQPGQSLTLIATANQGSEATYESGFVIDKFPISRPNLTFSTLTVSNMSPEDSSIYLCSVEDLWGTDGYTFGSGTRLTVV.

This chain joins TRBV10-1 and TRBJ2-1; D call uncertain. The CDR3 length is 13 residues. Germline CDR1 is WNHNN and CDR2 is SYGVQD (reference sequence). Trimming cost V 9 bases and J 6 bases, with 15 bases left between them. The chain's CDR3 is CASRDPESNEQFF. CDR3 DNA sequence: TGCGCCAGTCGCGACCCCGAGTCCAATGAGCAGTTCTTC.

Here the CDR3 DNA reads TGCGCCAGCAGGGTCTCTGGGGCCAACGTCCTGACTTTC. It codes for CASRVSGANVLTF. The genes are TRBV5-1 and TRBJ2-6; D not resolved. CDR3 size: 13 residues. V gave up 5 bases and J gave up 0 bases, with 3 bases separating them. Germline CDR1 reads SGHRS; CDR2 reads YFSETQ.

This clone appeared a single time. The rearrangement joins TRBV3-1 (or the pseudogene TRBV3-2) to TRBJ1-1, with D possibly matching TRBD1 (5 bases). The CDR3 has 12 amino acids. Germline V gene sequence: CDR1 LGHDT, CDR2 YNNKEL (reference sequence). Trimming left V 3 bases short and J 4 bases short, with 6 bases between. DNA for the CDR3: TGTGCCAGCAGCCACGACAGCACTGAAGCTTTCTTT. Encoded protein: CASSHDSTEAFF.

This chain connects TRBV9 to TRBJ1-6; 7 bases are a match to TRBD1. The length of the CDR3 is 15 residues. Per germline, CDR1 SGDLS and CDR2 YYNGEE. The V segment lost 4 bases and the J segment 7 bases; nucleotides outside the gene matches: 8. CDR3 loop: CASSSRDSQNSPLHF. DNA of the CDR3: TGTGCCAGCAGCTCCCGGGACAGCCAAAATTCACCCCTCCACTTT.

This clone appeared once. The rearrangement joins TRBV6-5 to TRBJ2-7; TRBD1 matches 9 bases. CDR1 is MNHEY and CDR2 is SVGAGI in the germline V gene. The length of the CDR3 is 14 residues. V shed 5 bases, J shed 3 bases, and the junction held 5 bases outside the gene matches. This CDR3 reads CASSTGGDLYEQYF. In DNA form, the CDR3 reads TGTGCCAGCAGTACAGGGGGCGATCTCTACGAGCAGTACTTC.

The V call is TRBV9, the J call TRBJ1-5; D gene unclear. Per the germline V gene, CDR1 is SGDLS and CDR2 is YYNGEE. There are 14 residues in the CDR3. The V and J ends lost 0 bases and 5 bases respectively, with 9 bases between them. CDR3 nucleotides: TGTGCCAGCAGCGTAGGGGAGCGGGATCAGCCCCAGCATTTT. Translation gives CASSVGERDQPQHF.

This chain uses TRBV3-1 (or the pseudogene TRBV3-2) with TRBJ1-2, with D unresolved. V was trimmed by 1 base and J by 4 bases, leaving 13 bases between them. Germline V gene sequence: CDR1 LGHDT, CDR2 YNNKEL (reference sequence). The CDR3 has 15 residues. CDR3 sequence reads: CASSQGPLESYGYTF. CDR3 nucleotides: TGTGCCAGCAGCCAAGGTCCCCTGGAGAGCTATGGCTACACCTTC.